This TCR beta chain was recorded in a study of cytomegalovirus exposure and HLA in healthy donors. Study-level points and caveats: Rare TCR sequences predominated, though certain public TCRs were found in many donors.

PCR employed 60 Vbeta and 13 Jbeta primers. Profiled with immunoSEQ multiplex PCR; TCRdb holds only in-frame clones, not every one. The table lists tens of thousands of clones, about 65% of them singletons. As regards this clone: What it binds is unknown.

Germline V CDR1 and CDR2: MGHRA, YSYEKL. The CDR3 extends over 15 amino acids. V was shortened by 0 bases and J by 1 base, with 10 bases between the two germline ends. The chain uses TRBV4-1 and TRBJ2-7, with D tentatively TRBD1 (6 bases). The sample consisted of PBMCs. The sequence was collected from a man over 45 in good health and CMV-seropositive. CDR3 sequence: CASSQEWDNSYEQYF. CDR3 nucleotide sequence: TGCGCCAGCAGCCAAGAGTGGGACAATTCCTACGAGCAGTACTTC.